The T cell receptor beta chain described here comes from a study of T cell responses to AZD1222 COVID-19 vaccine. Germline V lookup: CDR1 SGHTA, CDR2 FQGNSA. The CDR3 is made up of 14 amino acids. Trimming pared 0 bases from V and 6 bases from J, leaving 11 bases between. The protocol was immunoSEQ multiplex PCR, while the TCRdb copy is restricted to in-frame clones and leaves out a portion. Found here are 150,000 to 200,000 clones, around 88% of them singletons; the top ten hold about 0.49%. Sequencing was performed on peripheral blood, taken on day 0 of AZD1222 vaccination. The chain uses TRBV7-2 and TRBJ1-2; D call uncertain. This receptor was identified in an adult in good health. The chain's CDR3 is CASSLAAGLDGYTF. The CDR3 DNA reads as TGTGCCAGCAGCTTAGCGGCCGGTTTGGATGGCTACACCTTC.